This T cell receptor (beta chain) was found in a study of cytomegalovirus exposure and HLA in healthy donors. Whole-study findings and limits: Rarity held for most TCR sequences, but there were some public TCRs that occurred in many donors. Several of the most significant clusters appeared, in a later analysis, to be linked to common viral pathogens. CMV serostatus stood as the only immune exposure information on hand.

The PCR ran on 60 Vbeta and 13 Jbeta primers. Some clones are missing from TCRdb's copy, which holds only in-frame ones; the method was immunoSEQ multiplex PCR. The sample records almost 200,000 clones, about 82% being singletons. This CDR3 is 15 amino acids long. The V gene lost 6 bases and the J gene lost 3 bases, with 17 bases spanning the gap. In germline, CDR1 is SGHAT, CDR2 FQDESV (reference sequence). Details on this clone: Its antigen remains unknown.

The rearrangement uses TRBV11-1 and TRBJ2-5; the D gene is possibly TRBD2 (7 bases). The source material was PBMCs. This TCR came from a woman aged 45-60 years in good health and CMV-seronegative. CDR3 in DNA: TGTGCCAGCAGTTACGGGGGGCACTCCAAAGAGACCCAGTACTTC. Its protein is CASSYGGHSKETQYF. Based on the CDR3 plus reference TRBV11-1 and TRBJ2-5, the full variable domain is EAEVAQSPRYKITEKSQAVAFWCDPISGHATLYWYRQILGQGPELLVQFQDESVVDDSQLPKDRFSAERLKGVDSTLKIQPAELGDSAMYLCASSYGGHSKETQYFGPGTRLLVL.